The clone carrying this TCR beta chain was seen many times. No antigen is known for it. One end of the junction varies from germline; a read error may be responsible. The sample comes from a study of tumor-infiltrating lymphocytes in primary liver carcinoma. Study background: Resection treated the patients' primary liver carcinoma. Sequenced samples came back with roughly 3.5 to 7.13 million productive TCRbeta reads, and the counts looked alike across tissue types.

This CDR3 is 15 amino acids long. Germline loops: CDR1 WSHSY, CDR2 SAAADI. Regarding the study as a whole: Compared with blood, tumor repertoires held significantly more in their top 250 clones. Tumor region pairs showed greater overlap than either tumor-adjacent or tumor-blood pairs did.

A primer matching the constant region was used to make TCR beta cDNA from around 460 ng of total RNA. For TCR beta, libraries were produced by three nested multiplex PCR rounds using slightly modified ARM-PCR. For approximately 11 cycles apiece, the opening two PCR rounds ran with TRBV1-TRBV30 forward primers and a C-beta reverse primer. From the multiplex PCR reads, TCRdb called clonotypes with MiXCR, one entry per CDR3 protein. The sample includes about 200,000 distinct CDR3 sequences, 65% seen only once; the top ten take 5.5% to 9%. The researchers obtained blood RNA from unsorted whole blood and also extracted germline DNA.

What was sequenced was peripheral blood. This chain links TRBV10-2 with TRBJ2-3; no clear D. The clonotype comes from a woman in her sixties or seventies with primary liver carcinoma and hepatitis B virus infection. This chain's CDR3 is CASSYISIGTDTQYF. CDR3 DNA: TGCGCCAGCAGTTACATTAGTATCGGCACGGATACGCAGTATTTT.